This entry is about one TCR beta chain. Its antigen remains undetermined. No much larger clone is present one base from it, and per-base qualities are unavailable. The data originate from a study of CD8+ T cells in alopecia areata (dated by TCRdb to 2016 to 2019). Regarding the study in general: Treated patients were enrolled in an open-label pilot trial of oral tofacitinib at 5 to 10 mg twice daily for moderate-to-severe alopecia areata. Clonality in the scalp was compared among normal scalp (n=4), patchy alopecia areata scalp (n=8), and alopecia totalis/universalis scalp (n=8). In treated patients, disease severity was measured using the SALT score, which gives the percentage of scalp surface area affected. RNA was extracted with the PAXgene miRNA kit for fixed scalp, the miRNeasy kit for PBMCs, and the RNeasy kit for mouse skin. TCRbeta CDR3 regions were amplified by immunoSEQ multiplex PCR with 35 Vbeta forward and 13 Jbeta reverse primers. Patients stayed on tofacitinib for 6 to 18 months and then had 6 months of follow-up off drug so that delayed response and recurrence could be assessed. Patients on tofacitinib were biopsied at baseline and after 4 and 24 weeks of treatment, and several of the patients also had a later scalp biopsy. On the human side, TCRbeta sequencing was run on scalp tissue and on sorted CD4+ and CD8+ peripheral blood T cells from healthy controls and from alopecia areata patients with either patchy or totalis/universalis disease. To study T cell clonal expansion in alopecia areata, the researchers applied high-throughput TCRbeta sequencing to both the C3H/HeJ mouse model and human patients.

Its CDR3 holds 16 amino acids, cysteine through phenylalanine. CDR3 DNA is the only sequence kept; it has 48 bases, read in frame from the first base. The trim is 7 bases for V and 1 base for J, with a gap of 17 bases between the germline ends. CDR1 and CDR2 were assigned from the germline V gene as SGHTA and FQGTGA. What the study reported, not specific to this receptor: Compared with normal scalp, lesional scalp, particularly in alopecia totalis/universalis, had higher clonality and more expanded CD8+ clones, which suggests antigenic drive. Because the treated cohort was small and included a single nonresponder, larger studies are needed to assess links between baseline CD8+ expansion and response. Compared with mice, TCR sequences shared between patients were less clear, possibly partly because of HLA diversity across the patient population. Many expanded lesional clones were found to persist in scalp and blood during tofacitinib treatment, and relapse after treatment cessation may be partly explained by this persistence. Unlike mouse skin, where gammadelta T cells dominate, normal human skin contains resident alphabeta T cells that get sequenced too, which complicates analysis of the scalp TCR repertoire. Tofacitinib significantly lowered scalp clonality and the number of expanded CD8+ clones among the top 100 scalp clones.

In light of the paper, this sample's treatment or condition label describes: oral pan-JAK inhibitor, 5-10 mg twice daily. Peripheral blood and lesional scalp punch biopsies were obtained from patients with alopecia areata. PBMCs were isolated by density centrifugation and stained for CD3, CD4 and CD8, and CD4+ and CD8+ T cells were sorted on a FACSAria. The library was built by means of the immunoSEQ multiplex PCR assay. RNA was extracted from all samples and reverse transcribed into cDNA as template for TCR sequencing. SuperScript III was used for first-strand cDNA synthesis, primed with a 2:1 mix of oligo-dT and random hexamers. A synthetic immune receptor repertoire was used to assess amplification bias, and residual bias was removed computationally. The published analysis was carried out like this. Raw reads were preprocessed for error removal, and CDR3 was defined according to IMGT conventions as running from the conserved cysteine to phenylalanine. Clonality was calculated as 1 minus Shannon entropy normalized by log2 of the number of productive unique TCRs. Scalp TCRbeta sequences were cross-referenced with sorted blood CD4 and CD8 repertoires so that the CD4 or CD8 identity of scalp clones could be inferred. Here the immuneACCESS table is served through TCRdb, limited to in-frame sequences with V and J called. Missing clones are a known gap in these copies; in checked studies unresolved V genes cover under half, and the rest lacks a known reason. From that table come the V and J calls and clone size; the DNA was used to work out D and trimming. The sample profile shows some 200,000 clones; around two fifths of them were found once. Jointly, the top ten make up roughly 2.8% of the sample.

The TCR sequence derives from a human donor with alopecia areata. The sequences come from CD4+ T cells sorted from blood, collected around week 37, from a patient treated with tofacitinib. The V gene is TRBV7-3 and the J gene is TRBJ2-1; the D segment could be TRBD2, given 5 matching bases. The CDR3 in this case is CASITETGFSYNEQFF. The DNA sequence is TGTGCCAGCATAACCGAAACGGGATTTTCCTACAATGAGCAGTTCTTC. Here the CDR3 is joined to the reference TRBV7-3 and TRBJ2-1 genes, and the full variable domain is: GAGVSQTPSNKVTEKGKYVELRCDPISGHTALYWYRQSLGQGPEFLIYFQGTGAADDSGLPNDRFFAVRPEGSVSTLKIQRTERGDSAVYLCASITETGFSYNEQFFGPGTRLTVL.